Listed here are 8 T cell receptor beta chains from one sample, sequenced in a study of identical twins. TCRdb re-derived calls from the 5' RACE reads in MiXCR, one entry per CDR3 protein. The table includes roughly 630,000 distinct CDR3 sequences, around 7.4% detected once. Another study also made use of these data, one on yellow fever vaccine responses in identical twins.

The specimen sequenced was PBMCs. These receptors came from a woman between 18 and 30 years old in good health.

This clonotype was seen repeatedly, ten times or more. The chain uses TRBV7-2 and TRBJ2-7; perhaps TRBD1 as D (6 bases). This CDR3 comprises 16 residues. V dropped 4 bases and J dropped 2 bases, with 18 bases sitting between them. Germline-derived CDR1 and CDR2 are SGHTA and FQGNSA. CDR3 sequence reads: CASSYSQTGSPYEQYF. CDR3 in DNA: TGTGCCAGCAGCTACTCCCAGACAGGTTCTCCCTACGAGCAGTACTTC.

In its sample, this clonotype was seen a few times. The chain links TRBV7-9 to TRBJ1-6, with TRBD1 matching over 10 bases. The CDR3 consists of 14 residues. Per the germline V gene, CDR1 is SEHNR and CDR2 is FQNEAQ (reference sequence). With V trimmed by 5 bases and J by 9 bases, 4 bases remained unmatched. CDR3 bases: TGTGCCAGCAGCCACGGACAGGGGGGTTCACCCCTCCACTTT. Residues: CASSHGQGGSPLHF.

The chain has TRBV15 and TRBJ2-5; D gene uncertain. Trimming took 2 bases from V and 2 from J, leaving 6 bases between them. CDR1 and CDR2 from the germline V gene are LNHNV and YYDKDF (reference sequence). This CDR3 comprises 13 residues. The CDR3 DNA reads as TGTGCCACCAGCAGAAATATACAAGAGACCCAGTACTTC. It specifies CATSRNIQETQYF.

In this sample, this clonotype turned up a few times. V gene TRBV12-3 or TRBV12-4 combines with J gene TRBJ2-7; D may be TRBD1 or TRBD2 (5 bases each). The ends were cut back, 4 bases at V and 2 bases at J, with 12 bases in the middle. This CDR3 region has 14 residues. CDR3 in amino acids: CASSSGTIPYEQYF. The CDR3 region has the DNA TGTGCCAGCAGTTCCGGGACCATACCCTACGAGCAGTACTTC.

This clonotype was detected many times. V is TRBV5-1 and J is TRBJ1-1, with D possibly being TRBD1 (6 bases). The CDR3 is made up of 13 amino acids. The germline V gene has CDR1 SGHRS and CDR2 YFSETQ. Trimming removed 4 bases from V and 5 bases from J, with 12 bases in between. The CDR3 spells CASSPTGRTEAFF. The CDR3 DNA is TGCGCCAGCAGCCCCACAGGGCGGACTGAAGCTTTCTTT.

V and J are TRBV4-2 and TRBJ2-7, with 8 positions matching TRBD2. V dropped 1 base and J dropped 1; count of bases not matched to a gene: 9. Germline CDR1 reads LGHNA; CDR2 reads YNFKEQ. The CDR3 loop spans 17 amino acids. The CDR3 loop reads CASSQAFYGGGSYEQYV. CDR3 bases: TGTGCCAGCAGCCAAGCCTTTTACGGCGGGGGGTCCTACGAGCAGTACGTC.

The CDR3 spells CATTPGGRWTDTQYF. The CDR3 DNA follows: TGTGCCACCACCCCCGGGGGGCGGTGGACAGATACGCAGTATTTT. This chain links TRBV25-1 with TRBJ2-3; TRBD2 might be the D (7 bases). The CDR3 has 15 amino acids. V was trimmed by 10 bases and J by 3 bases, leaving 20 bases between them. The germline CDR1 and CDR2 sequences are MGHDK and SYGVNS.

This clonotype was counted between two and nine times. The V call is TRBV20-1, the J call TRBJ2-1, with a weak D call TRBD1 (7 bases). CDR3 length equals 14 residues. The V end lost 5 bases, the J end lost 3 bases, and 14 bases lay between the germline ends. Germline CDR1 is DFQATT and CDR2 is SNEGSKA (reference sequence). CDR3: CSALNRGLYNEQFF. CDR3 nucleotides: TGCAGTGCTTTAAACAGGGGACTCTACAATGAGCAGTTCTTC.